This T cell receptor beta chain originates from a study of blood T cells in healthy people across ages. This clonotype occurred a few times. Its antigen is currently unknown. The CDR3 runs to 14 residues. CDR1 is SEHNR and CDR2 is FQNEAQ in the germline V gene (reference sequence). Trimming pared 6 bases from V and 5 bases from J, leaving 16 bases between. The use of a sample-barcoded 5' primer and a J-beta primer mix characterized a second PCR of roughly 7 to 12 cycles. TCRdb re-analysed the 5' RACE reads in MiXCR, keeping a single row per CDR3 protein. The repertoire includes about 570,000 distinct CDR3 sequences, about 28% of them detected once, and 3.6% sits in the top ten. Broader study findings: The percentage of naive T cells correlated strongly with TCR beta diversity.

This sample also appeared in a second study, on T cells of mothers and their children. That paper notes: Added by the second PCR's M1S primer were sample barcodes and 2-4 random nucleotides. The output of TCR recombination is shaped by thymic selection similarly in related and unrelated pairs. Mother-child pairs who were related displayed a slightly higher overlap than unrelated pairs, a difference that was non-significant.

The sequencing sample was made of blood. This sequence was found in a boy between 2 and 10 years old in good health. The rearrangement links TRBV7-9 to TRBJ2-5, with unresolved D. CDR3 loop: CASRRTPQAETQYF. In DNA form, the CDR3 reads TGTGCCAGCAGACGAACTCCGCAGGCTGAGACCCAGTACTTC.